The clone carrying this TCR beta chain has just a few counts. Its antigen is undetermined. The data belong to a study of identical twins. Study-level points and caveats: There was an excess of low generation probability in the out-of-frame alpha sequences that twins shared.

A single record per CDR3 protein comes from TCRdb applying MiXCR to the 5' RACE reads. The sample consists of about 530,000 distinct CDR3 sequences, under 25% of them appearing once. CDR1 and CDR2 (germline): LNHDA, SQIVND (reference sequence). The CDR3 consists of 13 residues. V lost 6 bases and J 1 base, leaving 9 bases between the germline ends. The sample also formed part of further work on yellow fever vaccine responses in identical twins. Per that paper: Reported findings indicate that twins' vaccine T cell responses seemed partially convergent, partially personalized.

The sample consisted of CD4+ T cells sorted from blood. This rearrangement joins TRBV19 to TRBJ1-1; D is unclear. The source of this sequence is a woman between 18 and 29 years old in good health. The CDR3 protein is CASSSGENTEAFF. In nucleotides, the CDR3 is TGTGCCAGTAGCTCGGGCGAGAACACTGAAGCTTTCTTT.